A selection of T cell receptor beta chains follows, all from one sample in a study of technical replicates of blood from several donors. Repertoires were generated with immunoSEQ multiplex PCR, while TCRdb's copy carries only in-frame clones and drops some. The sample contains tens of thousands of clones, around 95% of which appear only once. What was sequenced was T cells isolated from PBMCs. Receptor source: a human donor in good health. Both conserved end residues are part of each CDR3. Fields, in order: J gene, D gene, V gene, clone size, CDR3 protein, CDR3 DNA. D genes are given only for firm matches. Clone size, where shown, is once, few, many, or a class for clones that have expanded.

J: TRBJ2-3
D: TRBD2
V: TRBV9
size: .
CDR3: CASSLLAGTTDTQYF
DNA: TGTGCCAGCAGCTTACTAGCGGGAACCACAGATACGCAGTATTTT

J: TRBJ1-1
D: TRBD1
V: TRBV2
size: once
CDR3: CASIEGSGGLEAFF
DNA: TGTGCCAGCATCGAAGGGTCAGGGGGCCTTGAAGCTTTCTTT

J: TRBJ2-2
D: TRBD2
V: TRBV19
size: .
CDR3: CASSTGTSGTGELFF
DNA: TGTGCCAGTAGTACAGGGACTAGCGGGACCGGGGAGCTGTTTTTT

J: TRBJ2-7
D: TRBD1
V: TRBV7-2
size: .
CDR3: CASTGTGTSREQYF
DNA: TGTGCCAGCACCGGGACAGGGACATCTCGAGAGCAGTACTTC

J: TRBJ1-1
D: .
V: TRBV2
size: .
CDR3: CASSESGLLTNTEAFF
DNA: TGTGCCAGCAGTGAATCCGGGTTGCTTACAAACACTGAAGCTTTCTTT

J: TRBJ2-7
D: TRBD1
V: TRBV5-1
size: .
CDR3: CASSTTGGNYEQYF
DNA: TGCGCCAGCAGCACGACAGGGGGGAACTACGAGCAGTACTTC

J: TRBJ1-1
D: .
V: TRBV19
size: few
CDR3: CASSIQAMNTEAFF
DNA: TGTGCCAGTAGTATCCAAGCCATGAACACTGAAGCTTTCTTT

J: TRBJ2-7
D: .
V: TRBV28
size: .
CDR3: CASFISGTGRLYEQYF
DNA: TGTGCCAGCTTCATCTCCGGGACGGGGAGGCTCTACGAGCAGTACTTC

J: TRBJ2-7
D: .
V: TRBV9
size: once
CDR3: CASSVARGYEQYF
DNA: TGTGCCAGCAGCGTAGCTAGGGGCTACGAGCAGTACTTC

J: TRBJ1-4
D: .
V: TRBV18
size: .
CDR3: CASSDNLGSNEKLFF
DNA: TGTGCCAGCTCCGATAATTTGGGCTCGAATGAAAAACTGTTTTTT

J: TRBJ2-2
D: TRBD2
V: TRBV10-3
size: .
CDR3: CATQAGVGNTGELFF
DNA: TGTGCCACCCAAGCGGGAGTAGGGAACACCGGGGAGCTGTTTTTT

J: TRBJ1-1
D: TRBD1
V: TRBV27
size: .
CDR3: CATHTGVGTEAFF
DNA: TGTGCCACCCATACAGGGGTCGGGACTGAAGCTTTCTTT

J: TRBJ1-1
D: TRBD1
V: TRBV7-2
size: .
CDR3: CASSLAGGALNTEAFF
DNA: TGTGCCAGCAGCTTGGCAGGGGGCGCCTTAAACACTGAAGCTTTCTTT

J: TRBJ2-3
D: .
V: TRBV2
size: .
CDR3: CASSLAGTLTDTQYF
DNA: TGTGCCAGCAGTTTGGCGGGTACCCTCACAGATACGCAGTATTTT

J: TRBJ2-7
D: TRBD1
V: TRBV7-6
size: .
CDR3: CASSIGTGSFYEQYF
DNA: TGTGCCAGCAGCATCGGGACAGGGTCTTTCTACGAGCAGTACTTC

J: TRBJ1-1
D: .
V: TRBV5-1
size: .
CDR3: CASSLESGDTEAFF
DNA: TGCGCCAGCAGCTTGGAATCCGGGGACACTGAAGCTTTCTTT

J: TRBJ2-3
D: TRBD2
V: TRBV7-2
size: .
CDR3: CASSLDGRAIDTQYF
DNA: TGTGCCAGCAGCTTAGACGGGAGGGCCATAGATACGCAGTATTTT

J: TRBJ1-1
D: .
V: TRBV5-5
size: .
CDR3: CASSLKLPPMEAFF
DNA: TGTGCCAGCAGCTTGAAGCTCCCCCCGATGGAAGCTTTCTTT

J: TRBJ2-1
D: TRBD2
V: TRBV7-2
size: .
CDR3: CATIRLAGGRYYNEQFF
DNA: TGTGCCACCATCAGACTAGCGGGAGGACGATACTACAATGAGCAGTTCTTC

J: TRBJ2-1
D: TRBD1
V: TRBV23-1
size: .
CDR3: CAVEAVPGQGLNNEQFF
DNA: TGCGCCGTCGAAGCGGTGCCGGGACAGGGGCTAAACAATGAGCAGTTCTTC

J: TRBJ2-1
D: .
V: TRBV27
size: .
CDR3: CASREGGIADSYNEQFF
DNA: TGTGCCAGCAGGGAAGGGGGCATAGCGGACTCCTACAATGAGCAGTTCTTC

J: TRBJ1-4
D: TRBD1
V: TRBV5-3
size: .
CDR3: CARSVDRETNEKLFF
DNA: TGTGCCAGAAGCGTGGACAGGGAGACTAATGAAAAACTGTTTTTT

J: TRBJ2-7
D: TRBD1
V: TRBV28
size: .
CDR3: CASSPRTGGSYEQYF
DNA: TGTGCCAGCAGTCCGAGGACAGGGGGTTCCTACGAGCAGTACTTC

J: TRBJ2-7
D: .
V: TRBV2
size: .
CDR3: CASRRDSLSYEQYF
DNA: TGTGCCAGCAGGAGGGACTCCCTCTCCTACGAGCAGTACTTC

J: TRBJ2-5
D: .
V: TRBV6-1
size: .
CDR3: CASTNPQSTQYF
DNA: TGTGCCAGCACGAACCCTCAAAGCACCCAGTACTTC

J: TRBJ2-1
D: TRBD2
V: TRBV7-6
size: .
CDR3: CASSLVWLAGDNEQFF
DNA: TGTGCCAGCAGCTTAGTCTGGCTAGCGGGCGACAATGAGCAGTTCTTC

J: TRBJ2-7
D: .
V: TRBV5-6
size: .
CDR3: CASSPDSAGGEQYF
DNA: TGTGCCAGCAGCCCAGACAGCGCCGGGGGTGAGCAGTACTTC

J: TRBJ2-3
D: .
V: TRBV5-1
size: .
CDR3: CASSSEVRGISPRADTQYF
DNA: TGCGCCAGCAGCTCGGAGGTGCGGGGTATCTCCCCCCGGGCAGATACGCAGTATTTT

J: TRBJ2-1
D: .
V: TRBV7-2
size: .
CDR3: CASSPGWNEQFF
DNA: TGTGCCAGCAGCCCCGGTTGGAATGAGCAGTTCTTC

J: TRBJ1-5
D: .
V: TRBV5-1
size: .
CDR3: CASSLLAVGQGSNQPQHF
DNA: TGCGCCAGCAGCTTGTTGGCAGTGGGCCAGGGGAGCAATCAGCCCCAGCATTTT

J: TRBJ1-2
D: TRBD1
V: TRBV6-5
size: .
CDR3: CASRSGTGAGYTF
DNA: TGTGCCAGCAGATCCGGGACAGGGGCTGGCTACACCTTC

J: TRBJ2-5
D: .
V: TRBV6-1
size: .
CDR3: CATLAYESETQYF
DNA: TGTGCCACCCTAGCCTATGAGTCGGAGACCCAGTACTTC

J: TRBJ1-4
D: .
V: TRBV9
size: .
CDR3: CASSVDARGEKLFF
DNA: TGTGCCAGCAGCGTAGACGCCCGGGGTGAAAAACTGTTTTTT

J: TRBJ2-5
D: TRBD1
V: TRBV19
size: .
CDR3: CASSKGAGESETQYF
DNA: TGTGCCAGTAGTAAGGGGGCAGGGGAAAGCGAGACCCAGTACTTC

J: TRBJ1-3
D: .
V: TRBV4-2
size: .
CDR3: CASSMGAGNTIYF
DNA: TGTGCCAGCAGCATGGGAGCAGGAAACACCATATATTTT

J: TRBJ1-1
D: .
V: TRBV15
size: .
CDR3: CATSREVDSEDTEAFF
DNA: TGTGCCACCAGCAGAGAGGTGGACTCGGAGGACACTGAAGCTTTCTTT

J: TRBJ2-7
D: TRBD2
V: TRBV7-3
size: .
CDR3: CASSAGEGYEQYF
DNA: TGTGCCAGCAGTGCGGGAGAAGGGTACGAGCAGTACTTC

J: TRBJ2-3
D: .
V: TRBV6-1
size: once
CDR3: CASSEALLASTDTQYF
DNA: TGTGCCAGCAGTGAAGCGCTTCTAGCGAGTACAGATACGCAGTATTTT

J: TRBJ2-5
D: TRBD1
V: TRBV19
size: once
CDR3: CASTKTGIPETQYF
DNA: TGTGCCAGTACCAAGACAGGGATTCCGGAGACCCAGTACTTC

J: TRBJ2-1
D: .
V: TRBV10-3
size: .
CDR3: CAISELDTAYNEQFF
DNA: TGTGCCATCAGTGAACTAGATACAGCCTACAATGAGCAGTTCTTC

J: TRBJ2-5
D: TRBD2
V: TRBV6-1
size: .
CDR3: CASSETSGIVETQYF
DNA: TGTGCCAGCAGTGAGACTAGCGGGATCGTAGAGACCCAGTACTTC

J: TRBJ1-4
D: .
V: TRBV19
size: .
CDR3: CASSISGDGEKLFF
DNA: TGTGCCAGTAGTATTTCAGGGGACGGTGAAAAACTGTTTTTT

J: TRBJ1-5
D: .
V: TRBV6-6
size: once
CDR3: CATADSGNQPQHF
DNA: TGTGCCACCGCGGACAGTGGGAATCAGCCCCAGCATTTT

J: TRBJ2-7
D: .
V: TRBV7-3
size: .
CDR3: CASSLVSEGEIGYEQYF
DNA: TGTGCCAGCAGCTTAGTTAGCGAGGGAGAAATTGGGTACGAGCAGTACTTC